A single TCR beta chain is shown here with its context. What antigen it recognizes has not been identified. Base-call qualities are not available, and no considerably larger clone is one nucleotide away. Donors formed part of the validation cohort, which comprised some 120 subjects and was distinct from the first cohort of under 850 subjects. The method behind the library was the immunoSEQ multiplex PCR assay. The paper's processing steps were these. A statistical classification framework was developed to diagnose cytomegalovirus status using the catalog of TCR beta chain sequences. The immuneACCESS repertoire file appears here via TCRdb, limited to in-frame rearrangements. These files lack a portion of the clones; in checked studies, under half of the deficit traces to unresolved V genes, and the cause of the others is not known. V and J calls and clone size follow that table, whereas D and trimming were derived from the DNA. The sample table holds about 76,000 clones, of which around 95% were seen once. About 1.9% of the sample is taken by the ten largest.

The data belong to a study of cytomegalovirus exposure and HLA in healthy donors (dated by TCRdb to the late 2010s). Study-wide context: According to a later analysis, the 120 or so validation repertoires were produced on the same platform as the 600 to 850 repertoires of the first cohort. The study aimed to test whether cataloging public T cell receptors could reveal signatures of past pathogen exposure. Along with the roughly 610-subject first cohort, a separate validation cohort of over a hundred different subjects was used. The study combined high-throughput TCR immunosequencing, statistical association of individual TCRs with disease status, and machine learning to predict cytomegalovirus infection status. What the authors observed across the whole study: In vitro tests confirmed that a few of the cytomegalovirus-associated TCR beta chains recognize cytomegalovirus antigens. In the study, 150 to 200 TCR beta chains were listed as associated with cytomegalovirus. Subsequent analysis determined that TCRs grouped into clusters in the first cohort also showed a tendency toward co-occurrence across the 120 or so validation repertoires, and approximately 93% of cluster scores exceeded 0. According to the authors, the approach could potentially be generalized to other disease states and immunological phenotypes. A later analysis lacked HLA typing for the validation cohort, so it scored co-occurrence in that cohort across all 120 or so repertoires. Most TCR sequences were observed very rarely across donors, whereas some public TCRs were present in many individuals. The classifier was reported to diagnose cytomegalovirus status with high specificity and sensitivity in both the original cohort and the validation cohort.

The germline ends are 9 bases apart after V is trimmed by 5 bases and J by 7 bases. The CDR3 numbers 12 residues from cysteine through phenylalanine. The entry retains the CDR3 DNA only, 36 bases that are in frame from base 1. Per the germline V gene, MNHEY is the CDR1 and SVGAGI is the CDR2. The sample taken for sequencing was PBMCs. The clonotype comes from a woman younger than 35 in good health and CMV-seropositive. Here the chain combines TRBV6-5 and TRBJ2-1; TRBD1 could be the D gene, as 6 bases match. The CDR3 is CASSNQGNEQFF. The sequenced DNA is TGTGCCAGCAGTAACCAGGGGAATGAGCAGTTCTTC.